This TCR beta chain was sequenced during a study of blood T cell repertoires in COVID-19. Overall study: Acute and convalescent COVID-19 specimens originated in the United States, Italy and Spain.

Sequenced by immunoSEQ multiplex PCR; TCRdb stores in-frame clones only, minus some. The sample includes about 150,000 clones, more than 80% of them seen just once. The CDR3 is 15 residues long. Per germline, CDR1 SGHRS and CDR2 YFSETQ. V lost 0 bases, J lost 5 bases, and 11 bases lay in between. The J gene is TRBJ2-2, the V gene TRBV5-1; D might be TRBD2 (6 bases). The sample comprised peripheral blood. The sequence was obtained from a man in his 70s with acute or convalescent COVID-19. The CDR3 loop is CASSLVAGGTGELFF. CDR3 nucleotide sequence: TGCGCCAGCAGCTTGGTGGCAGGAGGGACCGGGGAGCTGTTTTTT.